What follows describes a single TCR beta chain. No antigen is known for it. This entry comes from a study of T cell responses to AZD1222 COVID-19 vaccine. Profiling relied on immunoSEQ multiplex PCR, and the TCRdb table lists in-frame clones only, not all of them. This sample has approximately 110,000 clones, with about 88% found just once. Study findings and constraints: Donors in the cohort were predominantly white British and more often female, and clonal diversity was possibly underestimated.

The sequenced sample was peripheral blood, obtained on day 0 of AZD1222 vaccination. This TCR was recovered from an adult in good health.

The CDR3 DNA sequence: TGTGCCAGCAGTGACTCAGCCGGGCGAAAACTGTTTTTT. Its translation: CASSDSAGRKLFF. The V gene is TRBV6-4, the J gene TRBJ1-4; no clear D gene. This CDR3 is built from 13 residues. The germline V gene has CDR1 MRHNA and CDR2 SNTAGT. V lost 0 bases, J lost 10 bases, and 9 bases lay in between.